Detailed here is one T cell receptor (beta chain). Its recognized antigen is unknown. Qualities for individual bases were not recorded, and no much larger clone is one base off. During the collection period, no infections or other immune events were recorded for the healthy donors. Healthy-donor blood repertoires served as a training cohort to calibrate time-dependent variance in a beta-binomial model of T-cell clone differential abundance. There were around 10 healthy donors in the training cohort, of whom 3 were female and 7 were male. On average the donors were around 41 years old, and their ages spanned roughly 29 to 70 years. Whole blood was collected from each healthy donor at three time points spaced roughly two weeks apart and obtained from a commercial supplier. Genomic DNA was extracted from unsorted whole blood for immunosequencing. The immunoSEQ Assay, which uses bias-controlled multiplex PCR amplification of genomic DNA, was used to profile TCRbeta CDR3 regions. The authors' analysis ran thus. The absolute abundance of each unique TCRbeta CDR3 region was quantified after sequences were collapsed and filtered. Differential abundance was tested with two models: a binomial (Fisher-equivalent) model and a beta-binomial model that adds time-dependent variance fitted from healthy donors. Clones with fewer than 5 combined templates were excluded, and clones with Benjamini-Hochberg FDR below 0.01 were called differentially abundant. The form v = (b*log(k)+a)^2 was used to model beta-binomial variance as a function of total template count across the two samples. What TCRdb holds here is the immuneACCESS table cut down to in-frame rearrangements. Part of the clones is not present; checked against another copy, under half of the missing clones reflect an unresolved V gene, and the others are unexplained. V and J calls and clone size are as listed in that table; D and trimming were resolved from the DNA. This sample comprises about 98,000 clones, about 91% of them detected only once. Approximately 14% of the sample comes from the top ten.

These data come from a study of identifying expanded T cells in peripheral blood (dated by TCRdb to between 2018 and 2021). About the study as a whole: Four technical replicates, made by sequencing separate aliquots from the same pool of genomic DNA, were compared pairwise. Study-wide conclusions, independent of this receptor: It was expected by the authors that biological variance in healthy repertoires might increase further over much longer intervals, such as months to years. In all healthy donors, the variance in clone template counts between samples taken around 2 weeks apart rose significantly as total template count increased. Across all healthy-donor time intervals, the beta-binomial model significantly cut both the number of clones called differentially abundant and the false-positive rate. Between technical replicates the binomial model flagged about 1.2 differentially abundant clones, whereas over roughly two weeks the binomial model flagged about 15 and over roughly 4 weeks about 19.

The junction shows trimming of 4 bases on V and 4 bases on J, plus 29 bases between the germline ends. As encoded in the germline V gene, CDR1 is MGHRA while CDR2 is YSYEKL. The CDR3 starts with the cysteine, ends with the phenylalanine, and has 19 residues. The DNA shown is the 57-base CDR3, in frame from base 1. The V and J segments used are TRBV4-1 and TRBJ2-7; the best D guess is TRBD1, with 8 bases matching. The clonotype originates from a person between 18 and 75 years old in good health. Sequencing was carried out using blood. The CDR3 reads CASSPRDRRSGGSDYEQYF. The DNA is TGCGCCAGCAGCCCGCGGGACAGGCGGTCGGGCGGGAGTGATTACGAGCAGTACTTC.